Below are 16 T cell receptor beta chains sequenced from a single sample in a study of T-cell reconstitution after alpha-beta-depleted transplantation in children. Construction of the TCRbeta library involved unique molecular identifiers. TCRdb re-called the PCR reads through MiXCR, storing one row per CDR3 protein. The sample carries about 500,000 distinct CDR3 sequences, around a third recorded once. This material consisted of PBMCs from the stem cell graft donor, taken from the stem cell graft. These receptors were collected from a human donor who donated a stem cell graft to a child with aplastic anemia.

This chain connects TRBV28 to TRBJ1-4; tentative D call: TRBD1 (6 bases). Trimming removed 6 bases at V and 3 bases at J, with 11 bases between. The germline CDR1 and CDR2 sequences are MDHEN and SYDVKM. This CDR3 region has 14 residues. The CDR3 spells CASSQGGANEKLFF. The CDR3 DNA reads as TGTGCCAGCAGCCAAGGGGGAGCTAATGAAAAACTGTTTTTT. Drawing the rest from reference TRBV28 and TRBJ1-4, the complete variable domain is DVKVTQSSRYLVKRTGEKVFLECVQDMDHENMFWYRQDPGLGLRLIYFSYDVKMKEKGDIPEGYSVSREKKERFSLILESASTNQTSMYLCASSQGGANEKLFFGSGTQLSVL.

The chain links TRBV12-3 or TRBV12-4 to TRBJ2-1; possibly TRBD2 for D (5 bases). CDR3 length equals 12 residues. Trimming removed 5 bases from V and 11 bases from J, with 13 bases in between. The CDR3 coding sequence is TGTGCCAGCAGTGGCGACGGGGTGCAGCAGTTCTTC. It specifies CASSGDGVQQFF.

The rearrangement joins TRBV7-2 to TRBJ2-5, with D unresolved. V shed 5 bases and J shed 5 bases, with 9 bases lying between them. The CDR3 is 12 residues long. Germline lookup yields CDR1 SGHTA and CDR2 FQGNSA. This CDR3 is CASSLTPETQYF. The CDR3 nucleotides are TGTGCCAGCAGCCTCACGCCGGAGACCCAGTACTTC.

In this sample, this clonotype turned up a few times. The chain uses TRBV4-3 and TRBJ2-1; TRBD1 or TRBD2 may be the D gene (5 bases each). CDR1 and CDR2 (germline): LGHNA, YSLEER. The CDR3 has 16 residues. V was pared by 3 bases and J by 4 bases, with 16 bases between. The chain's CDR3 is CASSQARDGEYNEQFF. DNA of the CDR3: TGCGCCAGCAGCCAGGCTCGGGACGGAGAGTACAATGAGCAGTTCTTC.

The chain links TRBV19 to TRBJ2-3, with a possible D match to TRBD2 (5 bases). CDR3 length equals 13 residues. Germline CDR1 reads LNHDA; CDR2 reads SQIVND (reference sequence). Trimming cost V 5 bases and J 6 bases, with 12 bases left between them. The DNA for the CDR3 is TGTGCCAGTAGTCGTCACGGCGGGGATACGCAGTATTTT. Translating it yields CASSRHGGDTQYF.

This clonotype occurred a few times. The chain employs TRBV27 and TRBJ1-1, with D possibly TRBD1 on 5 matching bases. This CDR3 contains 13 residues. Germline V lookup: CDR1 MNHEY, CDR2 SMNVEV (reference sequence). V lost 3 bases, J lost 3 bases, and 8 bases lay in between. The DNA of the CDR3 is TGTGCCAGCAGTTTCGGGGGATACACTGAAGCTTTCTTT. It translates to CASSFGGYTEAFF.

J is TRBJ1-4 and V is TRBV5-1, with D hard to call. Between the trimmed V and J ends, which lost 4 bases and 2 bases, there was a span of 9 bases. The CDR3 is made up of 14 amino acids. The germline CDR1 and CDR2 sequences are SGHRS and YFSETQ. CDR3 DNA sequence: TGCGCCAGCAGCCAGGAGTGGACTAATGAAAAACTGTTTTTT. This encodes CASSQEWTNEKLFF.

This clonotype has only a few counts. J is TRBJ1-1 and V is TRBV7-9; D unresolved. CDR3 length equals 15 residues. Germline V gene sequence: CDR1 SEHNR, CDR2 FQNEAQ (reference sequence). Between the trimmed V and J ends, which lost 5 bases and 1 base, there was a span of 14 bases. The CDR3 DNA is TGTGCCAGCAGCGGACCGCGGCGGGGGAACACTGAAGCTTTCTTT. Its protein product is CASSGPRRGNTEAFF.

V is TRBV7-8 and J is TRBJ1-2, with D tentatively TRBD1 (5 bases). This CDR3 comprises 13 residues. V shed 5 bases and J shed 6 bases, with 13 bases lying between them. Germline CDR1 and CDR2: SGHVS and FQNEAQ. CDR3 region: CASSATGVDGYTF. In nucleotides, the CDR3 is TGTGCCAGCAGCGCGACGGGGGTGGATGGCTACACCTTC. The variable domain in full, with the rest retrieved from reference TRBV7-8 and TRBJ1-2, is GAGVSQSPRYKVAKRGQDVALRCDPISGHVSLFWYQQALGQGPEFLTYFQNEAQLDKSGLPSDRFFAERPEGSVSTLKIQRTQQEDSAVYLCASSATGVDGYTFGSGTRLTVV.

This clonotype was recorded only once. The V and J genes are TRBV6-5 and TRBJ1-1; no firm D call. This CDR3 has 15 amino acids. With 0 bases removed from V and 1 base from J, the gap between germline ends came to 9 bases. Germline V gene sequence: CDR1 MNHEY, CDR2 SVGAGI. The CDR3 loop is CASSYSSGWNTEAFF. The CDR3 DNA sequence: TGTGCCAGCAGTTACTCAAGCGGCTGGAACACTGAAGCTTTCTTT.

This chain joins TRBV27 and TRBJ2-5, with TRBD2 identical over 10 bases. The CDR3 length is 18 residues. Trimming cost V 6 bases and J 3 bases; bases outside gene matches: 16. Germline lookup yields CDR1 MNHEY and CDR2 SMNVEV (reference sequence). Here the CDR3 reads CASSRRFSITSGEETQYF. The CDR3 DNA reads TGTGCCAGCAGCCGAAGGTTCTCAATAACTAGCGGGGAAGAGACCCAGTACTTC.

The CDR3 nucleotides read TGTGCCAGCACGGGCTACGGAAACACCATATATTTT. It codes for CASTGYGNTIYF. The chain is built from TRBV12-3 or TRBV12-4 and TRBJ1-3; no clear D gene. V lost 7 bases and J 4 bases, leaving 8 bases between the germline ends. The CDR3 totals 12 residues.

The chain joins TRBV6-1 to TRBJ2-1; D is possibly TRBD2 (6 bases). Germline CDR1 reads MNHNS; CDR2 reads SASEGT. With 3 bases removed from V and 10 bases from J, the gap between germline ends came to 16 bases. This CDR3 comprises 14 residues. The CDR3 loop is CASSEGGIGKEQFF. Written as DNA, the CDR3 is TGTGCCAGCAGTGAGGGCGGGATCGGTAAGGAGCAGTTCTTC.

The genes are TRBV6-2 or TRBV6-3 and TRBJ2-7; D gene uncertain. The CDR3 consists of 15 residues. Per germline, CDR1 MNHEY and CDR2 SVGEGT. With 7 bases removed from V and 3 bases from J, the gap between germline ends came to 19 bases. This chain's CDR3 is CASTPQIGKGYEQYV. DNA of the CDR3: TGTGCCAGCACCCCACAAATAGGGAAAGGCTACGAGCAGTACGTC.

This clonotype was picked up a small number of times. The rearrangement links TRBV25-1 to TRBJ2-7, with 7 bases fitting TRBD1. This CDR3 comprises 13 residues. Losses at the gene ends were 4 bases for V and 1 base for J; bases not matched to a gene: 1. CDR1 MGHDK and CDR2 SYGVNS come from the germline V gene. CDR3 DNA sequence: TGTGCCAGCAGTGGGGACAGTTCCTACGAGCAGTACTTC. As protein: CASSGDSSYEQYF.

V gene TRBV20-1 combines with J gene TRBJ1-1, with D perhaps matching TRBD1 (5 bases). Trimming removed 5 bases from V and 6 bases from J, with 7 bases in between. The CDR3 loop spans 10 amino acids. Germline V lookup: CDR1 DFQATT, CDR2 SNEGSKA (reference sequence). The CDR3 sequence is CSAGAPEAFF. The CDR3 DNA sequence: TGCAGTGCTGGGGCTCCTGAAGCTTTCTTT.